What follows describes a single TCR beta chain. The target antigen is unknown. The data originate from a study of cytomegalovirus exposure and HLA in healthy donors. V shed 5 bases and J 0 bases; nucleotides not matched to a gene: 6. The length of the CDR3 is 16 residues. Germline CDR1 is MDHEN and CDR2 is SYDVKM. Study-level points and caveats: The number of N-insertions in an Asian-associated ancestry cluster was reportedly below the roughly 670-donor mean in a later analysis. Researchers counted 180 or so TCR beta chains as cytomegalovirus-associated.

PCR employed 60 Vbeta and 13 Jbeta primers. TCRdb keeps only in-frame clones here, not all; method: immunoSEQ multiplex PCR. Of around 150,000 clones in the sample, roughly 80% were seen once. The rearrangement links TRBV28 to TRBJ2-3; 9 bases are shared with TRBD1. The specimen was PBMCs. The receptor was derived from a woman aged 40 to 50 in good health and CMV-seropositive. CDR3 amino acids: CASSATGGASTDTQYF. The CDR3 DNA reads TGTGCCAGCAGTGCGACAGGGGGAGCTAGCACAGATACGCAGTATTTT. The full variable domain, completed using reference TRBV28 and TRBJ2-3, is DVKVTQSSRYLVKRTGEKVFLECVQDMDHENMFWYRQDPGLGLRLIYFSYDVKMKEKGDIPEGYSVSREKKERFSLILESASTNQTSMYLCASSATGGASTDTQYFGPGTRLTVL.